This entry lists 17 T cell receptor beta chains sequenced from one sample in a study of CD4 T cells in relation to SARS-CoV-2 and coronaviruses. Unexposed donor CD4+ T cells date from 2011-2018, before the COVID-19 pandemic. Isolation of CD4+ T cells took place after about 9 days in culture. The data were produced by immunoSEQ multiplex PCR, yet TCRdb's version contains in-frame clones alone and is incomplete. The sample records roughly 30,000 clones, 74% being singletons. No antigen has been identified for these receptors. Specimen: CD4+ T cells from PBMCs, cultured in vitro. Every receptor here comes from a human donor in good health.

This clone was seen a handful of times. CDR3 region: CASSPNPEVAGGSGANVLTF. The DNA of the CDR3 is TGTGCCAGCAGCCCTAATCCCGAAGTAGCGGGAGGCTCTGGGGCCAACGTCCTGACTTTC. The gene calls are TRBV7-3 and TRBJ2-6, with 10 bases aligning to TRBD2. This CDR3 is built from 20 residues. The germline V gene has CDR1 SGHTA and CDR2 FQGTGA. J was trimmed by 0 bases and V by 5 bases; bases with no gene match: 13.

Only a few counts were recorded for this clone. The V gene is TRBV19, the J gene TRBJ2-5; D is unclear. The CDR3 sequence is 14 residues long. Trimming removed 0 bases at V and 7 bases at J, with 12 bases between. Per germline, CDR1 LNHDA and CDR2 SQIVND (reference sequence). The CDR3 spells CASSIDRNGVTQYF. CDR3 DNA sequence: TGTGCCAGTAGTATAGATCGTAATGGGGTGACCCAGTACTTC.

The V and J genes are TRBV12-3 or TRBV12-4 and TRBJ2-5, with a weak D call TRBD1 (6 bases). Trimming left V 10 bases short and J 5 bases short, with 11 bases between. The CDR3 sequence is 11 residues long. CDR3 DNA: TGTGCCATCCGTAGGGGGGAGACCCAGTACTTC. Its translation: CAIRRGETQYF.

The chain joins TRBV11-2 to TRBJ1-1; tentatively, D is TRBD1 (5 bases). Germline lookup yields CDR1 SGHAT and CDR2 FQNNGV. The length of the CDR3 is 14 residues. The ends were cut back, 1 base at V and 5 bases at J, with 11 bases in the middle. The CDR3 bases are TGTGCCAGCAGCTTAGGGGGCGGGCCTACTGAAGCTTTCTTT. Residues: CASSLGGGPTEAFF. The entire variable domain, with the rest obtained from reference TRBV11-2 and TRBJ1-1, is as follows: EAGVAQSPRYKIIEKRQSVAFWCNPISGHATLYWYQQILGQGPKLLIQFQNNGVVDDSQLPKDRFSAERLKGVDSTLKIQPAKLEDSAVYLCASSLGGGPTEAFFGQGTRLTVV.

In this sample, this clone turned up a few times. The chain combines TRBV19 with TRBJ2-3; 15 nucleotides line up with TRBD2. Germline V CDR1 and CDR2: LNHDA, SQIVND (reference sequence). V lost 5 bases to trimming and J lost 0 bases; unmatched junction nucleotides: 9. CDR3 length: 19 residues. For the CDR3, the DNA is TGTGCCAGTAGTGGGGGACTAGCGGGGGGACATCCTAGCACAGATACGCAGTATTTT. Its protein is CASSGGLAGGHPSTDTQYF.

The chain joins TRBV28 to TRBJ1-5, with 7 bases lining up with TRBD1. This CDR3 comprises 15 residues. The V segment lost 5 bases and the J segment 4 bases; nucleotides outside the gene matches: 8. Germline-derived CDR1 and CDR2 are MDHEN and SYDVKM. The CDR3 region is CASSPLAGGNQPQHF. DNA for the CDR3: TGTGCCAGCAGTCCCTTAGCAGGGGGAAATCAGCCCCAGCATTTT.

The gene calls are TRBV12-3 or TRBV12-4 and TRBJ1-2; D is ambiguous. The CDR3 has 12 residues. Trimming shortened V by 8 bases and J by 5 bases, and 12 bases separated the two germline ends. In DNA, the CDR3 is TGTGCCAGCGGCGCAGGCCCTTATGGCTACACCTTC. It translates to CASGAGPYGYTF.

The rearrangement links TRBV20-1 to TRBJ2-3, with 11 bases identical to TRBD2. The V gene end was trimmed by 3 bases and the J gene end by 7 bases; junction bases not matched to a gene: 12. Germline values: CDR1 DFQATT, CDR2 SNEGSKA (reference sequence). CDR3 length: 16 amino acids. CDR3 region: CSASGPNSGRENTQYF. CDR3 coding DNA: TGCAGTGCTAGTGGGCCCAATAGCGGGAGGGAGAATACGCAGTATTTT.

This clone showed up just once. The gene calls are TRBV28 and TRBJ2-5, with no clear D. Germline V CDR1 and CDR2: MDHEN, SYDVKM. There are 12 residues in the CDR3. Trimming pared 8 bases from V and 1 base from J, leaving 8 bases between. The CDR3 DNA reads TGTGCCAGCGGACGGCCCCAAGAGACCCAGTACTTC. This encodes CASGRPQETQYF.

V usage is TRBV7-7 and J usage is TRBJ2-3; 10 nucleotides align to TRBD2. Germline values: CDR1 SSHAT, CDR2 FNYEAQ (reference sequence). The CDR3 has 16 amino acids. Trimming at V came to 5 bases and at J to 5 bases, leaving 10 bases not matched to a gene. The CDR3 is CASSQSGGVPGDTQYF. The CDR3 nucleotides read TGTGCCAGCAGCCAAAGCGGGGGGGTTCCGGGAGATACGCAGTATTTT.

In this sample, this clone turned up a few times. The V call is TRBV3-1 (or the pseudogene TRBV3-2), the J call TRBJ1-1; 9 nucleotides match TRBD1. The CDR3 is made up of 16 amino acids. The ends lost 4 bases at V and 4 bases at J; junction bases unmatched: 10. Germline V gene sequence: CDR1 LGHDT, CDR2 YNNKEL (reference sequence). The CDR3 is CASSLLIGTGTTEAFF. The CDR3 bases are TGTGCCAGCAGCCTCCTGATTGGGACAGGGACCACTGAAGCTTTCTTT.

The chain joins TRBV12-3 or TRBV12-4 to TRBJ2-5; D perhaps matches TRBD2 (5 bases). Trimming removed 2 bases from V and 9 bases from J, with 13 bases in between. The CDR3 extends over 13 amino acids. DNA for the CDR3: TGTGCCAGCAGTTTAAGCGGCAGTAGGTCCCAGTACTTC. Its translation: CASSLSGSRSQYF.

CDR3 in amino acids: CAWSKRQVEAFF. The CDR3 coding sequence is TGTGCCTGGAGCAAGAGACAGGTTGAAGCTTTCTTT. The rearrangement uses TRBV30 and TRBJ1-1; weak D call: TRBD1 (6 bases). This CDR3 has 12 amino acids. V lost 3 bases and J lost 7, with 12 bases in between. The germline V gene encodes CDR1 GTSNPN and CDR2 SVGIG (reference sequence).

This clone has a single count. The V gene is TRBV9, the J gene TRBJ1-6; D gene uncertain. V was cut by 3 bases and J by 5 bases, with 9 bases left in between. CDR1 is SGDLS and CDR2 is YYNGEE in the germline V gene. CDR3 length: 14 residues. CDR3 coding DNA: TGTGCCAGCAGCGGCGGGCAGGATAATTCACCCCTCCACTTT. This translates into CASSGGQDNSPLHF.

This clone was observed once. The rearrangement links TRBV7-2 to TRBJ1-2, with TRBD1 as a possible D gene (5 bases). Trimming took off 4 bases at V and 3 bases at J, with 18 bases between the two ends. The CDR3 covers 16 residues. The germline V gene encodes CDR1 SGHTA and CDR2 FQGNSA. This CDR3 reads CASSSTSGPPHYGYTF. The CDR3 DNA follows: TGTGCCAGCAGCTCAACTTCAGGGCCCCCGCACTATGGCTACACCTTC.

The rearrangement joins TRBV3-1 (or the pseudogene TRBV3-2) to TRBJ2-2, with D unclear. Trimming pared 1 base from V and 6 bases from J, leaving 3 bases between. CDR1 and CDR2 from the germline V gene are LGHDT and YNNKEL (reference sequence). The CDR3 totals 12 residues. Written as DNA, the CDR3 is TGTGCCAGCAGCCAAGGGGCCGGGGAGCTGTTTTTT. This codes for CASSQGAGELFF.

The chain employs TRBV5-6 and TRBJ1-1; the D is unclear. The CDR3 loop spans 15 amino acids. Germline loops: CDR1 SGHDT, CDR2 YYEEEE. The V and J ends lost 4 bases and 0 bases respectively, with 13 bases between them. CDR3 sequence (DNA): TGTGCCAGCAGCAGGATCAGGAACATGAACACTGAAGCTTTCTTT. Translating gives CASSRIRNMNTEAFF.